This T cell receptor beta chain was documented in a study of PD-1 blockade in classical Hodgkin lymphoma. Overall study findings and caveats: It was among complete responders that baseline diversity resembled that of newly diagnosed patients. Newly diagnosed patients were reported to start with lower TCR diversity than healthy donors. Significant TCR diversity gains by C4D1 occurred in CD4+ but not CD8+ cells. Repertoire differences lack defined causes, possibly disease activity or prior therapy.

TCRdb keeps only in-frame clones here, not all; method: immunoSEQ multiplex PCR. This sample has approximately 98,000 clones, with roughly nine tenths found just once. As concerns this clone: Its antigen remains unidentified.

The germline V and J ends were trimmed by 5 bases and 1 base, with 9 bases remaining between them. Germline V gives CDR1 SGHVS, CDR2 FQNEAQ. This CDR3 has 13 residues. Autologous stem cell transplantation was followed by relapse in every patient, and brentuximab vedotin exposure varied. The rearrangement links TRBV7-8 to TRBJ2-7; TRBD1 is a possible D gene (6 bases). This clonotype was sampled from a human donor with classical Hodgkin lymphoma. This specimen was peripheral blood mononuclear cells (PBMCs), taken before the second cycle of nivolumab. CDR3 bases: TGTGCCAGCAGCCTGGGGGCTTCCTACGAGCAGTACTTC. This encodes CASSLGASYEQYF.